This T cell receptor beta chain was identified in a study of STAT5B mutations in CD4+ large granular lymphocyte leukemia. Buffy coats from healthy blood donors served as controls. Details on this clone: What it recognizes is unknown.

Libraries were prepared by immunoSEQ multiplex PCR; TCRdb keeps only in-frame clonotypes and omits some of them. The table has around 33,000 clones, around 89% seen once; the top ten hold more than 0.95%. The germline V gene encodes CDR1 GTSNPN and CDR2 SVGIG (reference sequence). This CDR3 has 19 amino acids. Trimming left V 1 base short and J 0 bases short, with 23 bases between. Study-level findings and limits: CD4-sorted patient repertoires seemed more clonal than healthy CD4+ repertoires.

This sequence was found in a human donor in good health. The chain uses TRBV30 and TRBJ2-3, with D perhaps being TRBD1 or TRBD2 (5 bases each). Source material: CD4+ T cells from blood buffy coats. The CDR3 DNA sequence: TGTGCCTGGAGTGCGTTTAACAGGCTACTGAGCGGAAGCACAGATACGCAGTATTTT. Protein: CAWSAFNRLLSGSTDTQYF.